Below, one T cell receptor beta chain is given with its context. The ends were cut back, 0 bases at V and 2 bases at J, with 4 bases in the middle. The germline gives CDR1 MRHNA, CDR2 SNTAGT. This CDR3 is 13 amino acids long. This sample was taken from a study of blood T cell repertoires in COVID-19. Some clones are missing from TCRdb's copy, which holds only in-frame ones; the method was immunoSEQ multiplex PCR. The sample lists a few hundred thousand clones, around 86% seen once, with less than 4.5% in the top ten. The rearrangement joins TRBV6-4 to TRBJ1-2; D gene ambiguous. This TCR was sampled from a young man who had recovered from COVID-19. The material sequenced was PBMCs or T cells enriched from blood (not recorded which). CDR3 coding DNA: TGTGCCAGCAGTGACTCGACAAACTATGGCTACACCTTC. This gives the protein CASSDSTNYGYTF.